This record covers a single T cell receptor beta chain. These data are taken from a study of control samples from healthy donors and cancer patients. Assay: immunoSEQ multiplex PCR; the TCRdb copy retains only in-frame clones and omits some. The sample consists of tens of thousands of clones, about four fifths of them appearing once. The germline gives CDR1 LNHNV, CDR2 YYDKDF (reference sequence). The V and J ends lost 1 base and 6 bases respectively, with 9 bases between them. The CDR3 contains 13 residues. The sequencing input was PBMCs. This chain connects TRBV15 to TRBJ1-1; D ambiguous. The TCR comes from a woman in her forties or fifties with lung cancer. CDR3 nucleotides: TGTGCCACCAGCAGAGGTGCCGTAGCTGAAGCTTTCTTT. Its translation: CATSRGAVAEAFF. Filled out from reference TRBV15 and TRBJ1-1, the complete variable domain reads DAMVIQNPRYQVTQFGKPVTLSCSQTLNHNVMYWYQQKSSQAPKLLFHYYDKDFNNEADTPDNFQSRRPNTSFCFLDIRSPGLGDTAMYLCATSRGAVAEAFFGQGTRLTVV.